This TCR beta chain was found in a study of T cell repertoires in cytomegalovirus infection. The wider study: TCR beta signatures that were public indicated CMV infection and matching HLA type.

TCRdb fed the reads into MiXCR, producing one record per CDR3 protein. This sample has about 160,000 distinct CDR3 sequences, with 20% to 25% found just once. Study-level points and caveats: Cumulative public TCR beta family frequency identified CMV carriers with the relevant HLA. In two of eight donors, the top clonotype was HLA-C-restricted CMV-specific.

V lost 7 bases, J lost 1 base, and 4 bases lay in between. Per the germline V gene, CDR1 is LNHDA and CDR2 is SQIVND (reference sequence). This CDR3 has 11 amino acids. A note on this clonotype: Antigen: not known.

The source of this sequence is a human donor in good health (CMV status not recorded). Some clones in this sample may be carry-over from other donors' samples. The sequencing used CD8+ T cells from cultured PBMCs, collected from culture after CMV antigen stimulation. This chain joins TRBV19 and TRBJ1-1; D gene ambiguous. CDR3 coding DNA: TGTGCCAGTACCGCGAACACTGAAGCTTTCTTT. This sequence encodes CASTANTEAFF. Supplemented by reference TRBV19 and TRBJ1-1, the full variable domain reads DGGITQSPKYLFRKEGQNVTLSCEQNLNHDAMYWYRQDPGQGLRLIYYSQIVNDFQKGDIAEGYSVSREKKESFPLTVTSAQKNPTAFYLCASTANTEAFFGQGTRLTVV.